This entry lists 14 T cell receptor beta chains sequenced from one sample in a study of metastatic and nonmetastatic thyroid tumors. TCRdb reassembled clones from the PCR reads with MiXCR. The sample consists of roughly 35,000 clones, around a sixth of them appearing once. Ahead of thyroid surgery, no patient had received treatment of any kind. The sequenced material came from blood. The origin of the receptors is a female donor with papillary thyroid cancer or a benign thyroid nodule (not recorded which). Some clones in this sample may be carry-over from other donors' samples.

This clone was recorded many times. The chain couples TRBV6-2 or TRBV6-3 to TRBJ1-2, with 7 nucleotides matching TRBD1. The length of the CDR3 is 13 residues. With V trimmed by 5 bases and J by 4 bases, 4 bases remained unmatched. The germline V gene has CDR1 MNHEY and CDR2 SVGEGT. The DNA for the CDR3 is TGTGCCAGCAGTCCCCGGGACAGCTATGGCTACACCTTC. Translating gives CASSPRDSYGYTF.

This clone was picked up many times. V and J are TRBV18 and TRBJ2-2; D may be TRBD1 or TRBD2 (5 bases each). V was shortened by 3 bases and J by 0 bases, with 11 bases between the two germline ends. This CDR3 is 16 amino acids long. The germline gives CDR1 KGHSH, CDR2 LQKENI. The CDR3 DNA reads TGTGCCAGCTCACCCTGGGACGTATCGAACACCGGGGAGCTGTTTTTT. It encodes CASSPWDVSNTGELFF.

The chain uses TRBV11-2 and TRBJ2-1; D uncertain. Trimming took 4 bases from V and 0 from J, leaving 10 bases between them. The CDR3 contains 15 residues. The germline V gene encodes CDR1 SGHAT and CDR2 FQNNGV. CDR3: CASSSLRCSYNEQFF. The DNA of the CDR3 is TGTGCCAGCAGCTCCCTACGGTGCTCCTACAATGAGCAGTTCTTC.

This clone appeared many times. The V gene is TRBV18, the J gene TRBJ2-5; D gene ambiguous. The V gene lost 3 bases and the J gene lost 5 bases, with 10 bases spanning the gap. Germline assignment: CDR1 KGHSH and CDR2 LQKENI. This CDR3 contains 13 residues. The CDR3 protein is CASSPSMKETQYF. Here the CDR3 DNA reads TGTGCCAGCTCACCCAGTATGAAGGAGACCCAGTACTTC.

The rearrangement uses TRBV20-1 and TRBJ2-1, with D tentatively TRBD1 (5 bases). The CDR3 consists of 13 residues. CDR1 is DFQATT, CDR2 SNEGSKA, per germline (reference sequence). V was pared by 3 bases and J by 8 bases, with 14 bases between. This CDR3 reads CSASKTDSHEQFF. The CDR3 bases are TGCAGTGCTAGTAAGACAGATTCCCATGAGCAGTTCTTC.

The chain recombines TRBV7-2 with TRBJ2-7, with D unclear. Trimming left V 2 bases short and J 5 bases short, with 7 bases between. Germline CDR1 is SGHTA and CDR2 is FQGNSA. The CDR3 length is 12 residues. CDR3 DNA: TGTGCCAGCAGCTTATATCTTGACGAGCAGTACTTC. Its translation: CASSLYLDEQYF.

This clone showed up many times. The same CDR3 can be traced to other DNA sequences in this sample. The chain couples TRBV6-1 to TRBJ2-1; 15 nucleotides match TRBD2. Germline-derived CDR1 and CDR2 are MNHNS and SASEGT. Germline trimming cut 5 bases from V and 7 bases from J; bases unmatched to any gene: 6. There are 16 residues in the CDR3. The CDR3 nucleotides are TGTGCCAGCAGTCCAGCCGGGACTAGCGGGAGGAATGAGCAGTTCTTC. It encodes CASSPAGTSGRNEQFF.

This clone was recorded only once. Mismatch with germline at one junction end may stem from a read error. The chain is built from TRBV20-1 and TRBJ2-7; D possibly corresponds to TRBD2 (5 bases). This CDR3 is built from 13 residues. Germline V gene data show CDR1 as DFQATT and CDR2 as SNEGSKA (reference sequence). CDR3 sequence: CSARGRLLREQYF. CDR3 nucleotide sequence: TGCAGTGCCAGAGGGCGACTACTTCGCGAGCAGTACTTC.

A remark on this clone: This CDR3 is missing its conserved last phenylalanine or tryptophan, likely due to a read error. The chain recombines TRBV6-2 or TRBV6-3 with TRBJ2-7; the D is unclear. Germline assignment: CDR1 MNHEY and CDR2 SVGEGT. The ends were cut back, 2 bases at V and 5 bases at J, with 10 bases in the middle. CDR3 length equals 13 residues. The CDR3 DNA follows: TGTGCCAGCAGTTACCGTGATATCGACGAGCAGTACCTC. Protein sequence: CASSYRDIDEQYL.

This clone is medium-sized within its sample. The chain uses TRBV28 and TRBJ2-7, with TRBD2 matching over 15 bases. The CDR3 has 18 residues. The junction had 13 bases not matched to a gene; V was cut back by 6 bases and J by 4 bases. CDR1 and CDR2 (germline): MDHEN, SYDVKM. The CDR3 spells CASRPQPGLAGGWYEQYF. The CDR3 DNA reads as TGTGCCAGCAGGCCCCAACCGGGACTAGCGGGAGGCTGGTACGAGCAGTACTTC.

The CDR3 region is CASSVEGTGDSPLHF. In DNA form, the CDR3 reads TGTGCCAGCAGCGTAGAAGGGACAGGGGATTCACCCCTCCACTTT. V is TRBV9 and J is TRBJ1-6; 10 bases are shared with TRBD1. V dropped 0 bases and J dropped 8; count of bases not matched to a gene: 2. CDR3 length: 15 amino acids. Germline V gene data show CDR1 as SGDLS and CDR2 as YYNGEE.

This clone was observed at least ten times. The chain links TRBV10-3 to TRBJ2-5; no firm D call. This CDR3 region has 12 residues. V lost 3 bases and J lost 4, with 6 bases in between. CDR1 and CDR2 from the germline V gene are ENHRY and SYGVKD. The CDR3, as DNA: TGTGCCATCAGTGAAGGTGGAGAGACCCAGTACTTC. Translation: CAISEGGETQYF.

The gene calls are TRBV30 and TRBJ1-5; the D is unclear. Germline CDR1 and CDR2: GTSNPN and SVGIG (reference sequence). Trimming left V 0 bases short and J 6 bases short, with 9 bases between. This CDR3 is 13 amino acids long. The CDR3 DNA sequence: TGTGCCTGGAGTGTACAGTGTTTTCAGCCCCAGCATTTT. Its protein product is CAWSVQCFQPQHF.

This clone came up a few times. This chain joins TRBV25-1 and TRBJ2-7; perhaps D is TRBD1 or TRBD2 (5 bases each). The CDR3 runs to 14 residues. Trimming removed 5 bases from V and 2 bases from J, with 13 bases in between. Germline values: CDR1 MGHDK, CDR2 SYGVNS. CDR3 DNA sequence: TGTGCCAGCAGTCCCCACGGGGCCGCCTACGAGCAGTACTTC. It is translated as CASSPHGAAYEQYF.